The 20 T cell receptor beta chains below all came from one sample that was sequenced in a study of CXCR3-negative and CXCR3-positive naive CD8 T cells. Study-level results: CXCR3-positive naive cells had more hydrophobic TRB CDR3s than CXCR3-negative naive cells.

TRB cDNA was prepared as libraries by UMI-labeled 5' RACE. One entry per CDR3 protein, without DNA, is what TCRdb gives after re-calling the 5' RACE reads. This table lists around 6,800 distinct CDR3 sequences. Their recognized antigens are unknown. Material: naive CXCR3+ CD8+ T cells from blood. Subset: CD45RO-CCR7+CD27+CD95- naive CD8+ T cells expressing CXCR3 (TNR3+). These receptors came from a human donor in good health. Some clones in this sample may be carry-over from other donors' samples.

The chain combines TRBV10-3 with TRBJ2-5; there is no DNA to check the TCRdb D call of TRBD1. There are 12 residues in the CDR3. Germline V lookup: CDR1 ENHRY, CDR2 SYGVKD. CDR3 amino acids: CAIGTLQETQYF.

In terms of frequency, this clonotype is medium-sized (0.01 to 0.1%). This chain links TRBV29-1 with TRBJ2-1. The CDR3 runs to 14 residues. CDR1 is SQVTM and CDR2 is ANQGSEA in the germline V gene. The CDR3 spells CSVDPRTEYNEQFF.

The chain uses TRBV2 and TRBJ2-1; there is no DNA to check the TCRdb D call of TRBD1. Germline V lookup: CDR1 SNHLY, CDR2 FYNNEI. The CDR3 covers 13 residues. The CDR3 protein is CASLGGEGNEQFF.

Its frequency marks this clonotype as medium-sized. The chain is built from TRBV7-8 and TRBJ2-7. The CDR3 sequence is 13 residues long. Germline values: CDR1 SGHVS, CDR2 FQNEAQ. CDR3 amino acids: CASSLDSTYEQYF. The full variable domain, completed using reference TRBV7-8 and TRBJ2-7, is GAGVSQSPRYKVAKRGQDVALRCDPISGHVSLFWYQQALGQGPEFLTYFQNEAQLDKSGLPSDRFFAERPEGSVSTLKIQRTQQEDSAVYLCASSLDSTYEQYFGPGTRLTVT.

V usage is TRBV5-1 and J usage is TRBJ2-7. CDR3 size: 13 residues. Per germline, CDR1 SGHRS and CDR2 YFSETQ. This chain's CDR3 is CASSLGASYEQYF.

The chain uses TRBV21-1 and TRBJ2-1; without DNA, the TCRdb call of TRBD1 cannot be checked. TRBV21-1 is assigned pseudogene status. This CDR3 region has 14 residues. This CDR3 reads CASMAGAPCVEQFF.

This clonotype ranks as medium-sized in terms of frequency. This chain joins TRBV10-3 and TRBJ1-2. CDR1 is ENHRY, CDR2 SYGVKD, per germline. This CDR3 has 15 amino acids. The CDR3 loop is CAISESGLVFYGYTF.

The V gene is TRBV5-1, the J gene TRBJ2-7; the D gene TCRdb calls, TRBD1, cannot be checked with no DNA. The germline CDR1 and CDR2 sequences are SGHRS and YFSETQ. The CDR3 loop spans 14 amino acids. CDR3 loop: CASGPQRDRPKQYF.

This chain joins TRBV28 and TRBJ2-7. The CDR3 loop spans 12 amino acids. CDR1 is MDHEN, CDR2 SYDVKM, per germline. The CDR3 protein is CASSPLFVLQYF.

Judged by frequency, this clonotype is medium-sized. The gene calls are TRBV29-1 and TRBJ2-7; the TRBD1 assignment by TCRdb is unverifiable without DNA. Germline-derived CDR1 and CDR2 are SQVTM and ANQGSEA. CDR3 length equals 15 residues. CDR3 in amino acids: CSVTTPGTATYEQYF.

The V call is TRBV29-1, the J call TRBJ1-1; the D call of TRBD1 rests on TCRdb alone, since no DNA is present to check it. This CDR3 has 13 amino acids. CDR1 and CDR2 from the germline V gene are SQVTM and ANQGSEA. CDR3 residues: CSVEQGENTEAFF.

The V gene is TRBV4-1, the J gene TRBJ1-5. The CDR3 runs to 15 residues. The germline CDR1 and CDR2 sequences are MGHRA and YSYEKL. CDR3 sequence: CASSPNVGVNQPQHF.

Judged by frequency, this clonotype is medium-sized. The rearrangement uses TRBV14 and TRBJ2-1; TCRdb's D gene call, TRBD2, goes unchecked for lack of DNA. This CDR3 is built from 14 residues. Germline lookup yields CDR1 SGHDN and CDR2 FVKESK. The CDR3 here is CASNEWLADNEQFF.

The chain combines TRBV10-3 with TRBJ2-5; the D gene TCRdb calls, TRBD2, cannot be checked with no DNA. The germline gives CDR1 ENHRY, CDR2 SYGVKD. This CDR3 contains 14 residues. The CDR3 spells CAISESGPWETQYF.

According to its frequency, this clonotype is medium-sized (0.01 to 0.1%). The V and J genes are TRBV4-1 and TRBJ2-1; there is no DNA to check the TCRdb D call of TRBD2. This CDR3 contains 18 residues. Germline CDR1 reads MGHRA; CDR2 reads YSYEKL. The CDR3 sequence is CASSQGTSGVSSYNEQFF.

Judged by frequency, this clonotype is medium-sized (0.01 to 0.1%). This chain links TRBV7-8 with TRBJ2-4; TCRdb outputs TRBD1, but without DNA this stays unchecked. Germline V gives CDR1 SGHVS, CDR2 FQNEAQ. The CDR3 runs 14 residues. The CDR3: CASSSTGGRNIQYF.

The V call is TRBV13, the J call TRBJ2-5; TCRdb selects TRBD1, and the lack of DNA leaves this call unchecked. The CDR3 spans 15 residues. CDR1 is PRHDT and CDR2 is FYEKMQ in the germline V gene (reference sequence). The CDR3 loop reads CASSLGAGAGETQYF.

The chain uses TRBV28 and TRBJ2-7. This CDR3 spans 14 amino acids. Germline CDR1 and CDR2: MDHEN and SYDVKM. CDR3: CASSLLEQSYEQYF.

J is TRBJ2-2 and V is TRBV7-3; no DNA is available, so the TRBD1 call from TCRdb remains unchecked. Looked up from germline, CDR1 is SGHTA and CDR2 is FQGTGA. This CDR3 is 16 amino acids long. Here the CDR3 reads CASRSPGQPNTGELFF.

This clonotype counts as medium-sized by frequency. The chain employs TRBV10-2 and TRBJ1-1. The CDR3 covers 13 residues. Germline CDR1 and CDR2: WSHSY and SAAADI. This CDR3 reads CASTVGWGTEAFF.